This entry lists 8 T cell receptor beta chains sequenced from one sample in a study of preoperative IRX-2 immunotherapy in early breast cancer. TCRdb keeps only in-frame clones here, not all; method: immunoSEQ multiplex PCR. Seen here are 3,500 or so clones, 55% to 70% observed once, and the top ten hold approximately 12%. Treatment noted: preoperative locoregional IRX-2 cytokine immunotherapy. The sequencing here drew on tumor tissue, taken after IRX-2 immunotherapy. Receptor source: a human donor with breast cancer.

This chain connects TRBV6-8 to TRBJ2-7; 11 nucleotides match TRBD2. The germline gives CDR1 MNHGY, CDR2 SAAAGT. The V segment lost 0 bases and the J segment 9 bases; nucleotides outside the gene matches: 10. The CDR3 totals 16 residues. The CDR3 sequence is CASSYSITSGSAVQYF. CDR3 coding DNA: TGTGCCAGCAGTTACTCGATTACTAGCGGGAGTGCCGTGCAGTACTTC.

The chain recombines TRBV6-8 with TRBJ2-7; TRBD2 is a possible D gene (6 bases). CDR1 is MNHGY and CDR2 is SAAAGT in the germline V gene. V was clipped by 8 bases and J by 3 bases, with 17 bases between them. The CDR3 totals 14 residues. Here the CDR3 DNA reads TGTGCCAGCGAGGGTCGCGGGAATAACTACGAGCAGTACTTC. This translates into CASEGRGNNYEQYF.

This chain's CDR3 is CASSPRTRGVDTQYF. The DNA of the CDR3 is TGTGCCAGCAGTCCCCGGACTAGAGGAGTCGATACGCAGTATTTT. The V gene is TRBV6-8, the J gene TRBJ2-3; 7 nucleotides align to TRBD2. The junction had 11 bases not matched to a gene; V was cut back by 5 bases and J by 6 bases. This CDR3 is 15 amino acids long. Germline values: CDR1 MNHGY, CDR2 SAAAGT.

The rearrangement uses TRBV7-6 and TRBJ2-3; 8 bases are a match to TRBD2. This CDR3 comprises 16 residues. With 0 bases clipped from V and 4 bases from J, the junction kept 6 bases outside the gene matches. In germline, CDR1 is SGHVS, CDR2 FNYEAQ. The CDR3: CASSLAASGPADTQYF. The CDR3 DNA is TGTGCCAGCAGCTTAGCGGCTAGCGGGCCGGCAGATACGCAGTATTTT.

The chain uses TRBV5-1 and TRBJ1-1; 7 nucleotides align to TRBD1. In germline, CDR1 is SGHRS, CDR2 YFSETQ. The CDR3 is 17 residues long. Trimming removed 5 bases from V and 2 bases from J; junction bases left unmatched: 15. The CDR3 is CASRPDGQAHTNTEAFF. CDR3 coding DNA: TGCGCCAGCAGACCAGACGGACAGGCTCATACTAACACTGAAGCTTTCTTT.

Only one count was recorded for this clone. The chain uses TRBV6-4 and TRBJ2-7; possibly TRBD1 or TRBD2 for D (5 bases each). With 5 bases removed from V and 0 bases from J, the gap between germline ends came to 8 bases. The V gene's germline CDR1 is MRHNA and CDR2 SNTAGT. The length of the CDR3 is 13 residues. CDR3 region: CASSFGASYEQYF. The CDR3 DNA reads TGTGCCAGCAGTTTCGGGGCCTCCTACGAGCAGTACTTC.

By frequency in the sample, this clone is large (0.1 to 1%). V gene TRBV30 combines with J gene TRBJ2-5; 7 bases agree with TRBD1. Germline CDR1 reads GTSNPN; CDR2 reads SVGIG (reference sequence). This CDR3 is 14 amino acids long. Trimming took 3 bases from V and 0 from J; bases not matched to a gene: 4. As DNA, the CDR3 is TGTGCCTGGAGAAGCCAGGGGGACCAAGAGACCCAGTACTTC. It encodes CAWRSQGDQETQYF.

About this clone: One junction end does not reproduce the germline sequence, and a read error may be involved. The chain recombines TRBV6-4 with TRBJ2-7, with D possibly TRBD2 on 5 matching bases. CDR3 length equals 12 residues. Germline lookup yields CDR1 MRHNA and CDR2 SNTAGT. The CDR3 protein is CAISARDNEQYF. The CDR3 DNA follows: TGTGCCATCAGTGCCCGGGATAACGAGCAGTACTTC.